This TCR beta chain appears in the sequencing data of a study of blood T cell repertoires in COVID-19. About the research overall: There were acute and convalescent COVID-19 samples, and they came from the United States, Italy and Spain.

The CDR3 runs 13 residues. The trim removed 7 bases at V and 3 bases at J, leaving 4 bases unmatched. Germline V gives CDR1 MDHEN, CDR2 SYDVKM. Sequenced by immunoSEQ multiplex PCR; TCRdb stores in-frame clones only, minus some. The sample has 60,000 or so clones; about four fifths are singletons. The clonotype originates from a man aged 30 to 39 with COVID-19, enrolled during active disease. The sequencing sample was made of peripheral blood. V gene TRBV28 combines with J gene TRBJ2-7, with TRBD1 identical over 9 bases. The CDR3 region is CASIKDRGYEQYF. As DNA, the CDR3 is TGTGCCAGCATTAAGGACAGGGGCTACGAGCAGTACTTC.